The 31 T cell receptor beta chains given below trace back to one sample, sequenced in a study of OX40 agonist ivuxolimab in advanced cancers. Repertoires were generated with immunoSEQ multiplex PCR, while TCRdb's copy carries only in-frame clones and drops some. The sample has 69,000 or so clones, 75% to 90% seen once. Sequenced material: CD4+ or CD8+ T cells sorted from blood, taken in a trial of the OX40 agonist ivuxolimab. Receptors originate from an adult with an advanced solid tumor such as melanoma, head and neck, liver or kidney cancer.

The J gene is TRBJ2-1, the V gene TRBV9, with 10 bases identical to TRBD2. CDR1 is SGDLS and CDR2 is YYNGEE in the germline V gene. This CDR3 has 17 amino acids. V dropped 0 bases and J dropped 7; count of bases not matched to a gene: 10. This CDR3 is CASSVEALAGWGNEQFF. The CDR3 nucleotides are TGTGCCAGCAGCGTAGAGGCACTAGCGGGATGGGGGAATGAGCAGTTCTTC.

The chain joins TRBV25-1 to TRBJ2-1; D gene ambiguous. This CDR3 has 13 residues. The germline V gene has CDR1 MGHDK and CDR2 SYGVNS. V gave up 0 bases and J gave up 2 bases, with 2 bases separating them. The CDR3: CASSEYTYNEQFF. CDR3 DNA sequence: TGTGCCAGCAGTGAATATACCTACAATGAGCAGTTCTTC.

CDR3 protein: CASSFEGESNQPQHF. The CDR3 nucleotides are TGTGCCAGCAGCTTTGAAGGCGAAAGCAATCAGCCCCAGCATTTT. The rearrangement uses TRBV7-9 and TRBJ1-5; D ambiguous. Trimming stripped 3 bases from V and 1 base from J, with 10 bases between. From germline, CDR1 is SEHNR and CDR2 FQNEAQ (reference sequence). This CDR3 is 15 amino acids long. Based on the CDR3 plus reference TRBV7-9 and TRBJ1-5, the full variable domain is DTGVSQNPRHKITKRGQNVTFRCDPISEHNRLYWYRQTLGQGPEFLTYFQNEAQLEKSRLLSDRFSAERPKGSFSTLEIQRTEQGDSAMYLCASSFEGESNQPQHFGDGTRLSIL.

V usage is TRBV9 and J usage is TRBJ2-2; D could derive from TRBD1 or TRBD2 (5 bases each). V shed 0 bases and J shed 5 bases, with 8 bases lying between them. In germline, CDR1 is SGDLS, CDR2 YYNGEE. The CDR3 consists of 14 residues. CDR3 region: CASSVDWGTGELFF. The CDR3 coding sequence is TGTGCCAGCAGCGTAGATTGGGGGACCGGGGAGCTGTTTTTT.

The J gene is TRBJ1-1, the V gene TRBV30; TRBD1 agrees at 8 bases. After removal of 0 bases from V and 1 base from J, the junction contained 1 base not matched to a gene. This CDR3 spans 14 amino acids. The germline CDR1 and CDR2 sequences are GTSNPN and SVGIG (reference sequence). In DNA form, the CDR3 reads TGTGCCTGGAGTGTAGGACAGGGGAACACTGAAGCTTTCTTT. The encoded protein is CAWSVGQGNTEAFF.

CDR3 residues: CASPLSANTGELFF. The CDR3 DNA reads as TGTGCCAGCCCCCTAAGCGCGAACACCGGGGAGCTGTTTTTT. The J gene is TRBJ2-2, the V gene TRBV6-1; D unclear. The V and J ends lost 8 bases and 0 bases respectively, with 10 bases between them. Germline loops: CDR1 MNHNS, CDR2 SASEGT. The CDR3 extends over 14 amino acids.

The genes are TRBV7-9 and TRBJ2-5, with D possibly matching TRBD2 (6 bases). The germline V gene encodes CDR1 SEHNR and CDR2 FQNEAQ (reference sequence). V gave up 3 bases and J gave up 5 bases, with 10 bases separating them. The CDR3 contains 13 residues. CDR3 in amino acids: CASSLGTSETQYF. Here the CDR3 DNA reads TGTGCCAGCAGCTTGGGGACTTCGGAGACCCAGTACTTC.

The J gene is TRBJ2-5, the V gene TRBV19; TRBD2 matches at 15 bases. The CDR3 totals 16 residues. V shed 0 bases, J shed 10 bases, and the junction held 6 bases outside the gene matches. Germline values: CDR1 LNHDA, CDR2 SQIVND (reference sequence). The DNA of the CDR3 is TGTGCCAGTAGTATAGATTCGGGACTAGCGGGGGGTCGCCAGTACTTC. As protein: CASSIDSGLAGGRQYF.

This rearrangement joins TRBV7-9 to TRBJ2-1; 7 bases fit TRBD1. V lost 4 bases to trimming and J lost 1 base; unmatched junction nucleotides: 4. The CDR3 is made up of 15 amino acids. Germline V CDR1 and CDR2: SEHNR, FQNEAQ (reference sequence). The CDR3 protein is CASSSGQASYNEQFF. CDR3 bases: TGTGCCAGCAGCTCCGGACAGGCGTCCTACAATGAGCAGTTCTTC. The entire variable domain, with the rest obtained from reference TRBV7-9 and TRBJ2-1, is as follows: DTGVSQNPRHKITKRGQNVTFRCDPISEHNRLYWYRQTLGQGPEFLTYFQNEAQLEKSRLLSDRFSAERPKGSFSTLEIQRTEQGDSAMYLCASSSGQASYNEQFFGPGTRLTVL.

The chain links TRBV13 to TRBJ1-3; 7 bases map to TRBD1. Germline loops: CDR1 PRHDT, CDR2 FYEKMQ (reference sequence). V trimming: 5 bases; J trimming: 0 bases; junction bases outside the gene matches: 4. This CDR3 contains 15 residues. The CDR3 loop is CASSEGGSSGNTIYF. CDR3 DNA: TGTGCCAGCAGCGAAGGGGGCAGCTCTGGAAACACCATATATTTT. The full variable domain, with the rest looked up from reference TRBV13 and TRBJ1-3, is AAGVIQSPRHLIKEKRETATLKCYPIPRHDTVYWYQQGPGQDPQFLISFYEKMQSDKGSIPDRFSAQQFSDYHSELNMSSLELGDSALYFCASSEGGSSGNTIYFGEGSWLTVV.

This clone was found once. The chain is built from TRBV28 and TRBJ2-1; D is unclear. Trimming pared 6 bases from V and 0 bases from J, leaving 15 bases between. The germline V gene has CDR1 MDHEN and CDR2 SYDVKM. The CDR3 consists of 16 residues. The CDR3 DNA follows: TGTGCCAGCAGACAATACCGCGGAAGCTCCTACAATGAGCAGTTCTTC. This translates into CASRQYRGSSYNEQFF.

The V gene is TRBV6-1, the J gene TRBJ2-1; possible D gene TRBD1, 6 bases. Germline assignment: CDR1 MNHNS and CDR2 SASEGT. The CDR3 has 14 amino acids. V lost 4 bases, J lost 4 bases, and 11 bases lay in between. The CDR3 nucleotides are TGTGCCAGCAGTGGATTGGGACAATACAATGAGCAGTTCTTC. It is translated as CASSGLGQYNEQFF.

The chain joins TRBV4-3 to TRBJ2-1; 7 nucleotides agree with TRBD2. V dropped 0 bases and J dropped 3; count of bases not matched to a gene: 2. Germline CDR1 reads LGHNA; CDR2 reads YSLEER. This CDR3 has 15 amino acids. The CDR3 loop reads CASSQDTGGYNEQFF. CDR3 DNA: TGCGCCAGCAGCCAAGATACGGGGGGCTACAATGAGCAGTTCTTC.

The chain uses TRBV27 and TRBJ2-1; maybe TRBD2 (6 bases). The V gene's germline CDR1 is MNHEY and CDR2 SMNVEV (reference sequence). This CDR3 has 14 amino acids. The ends were cut back, 2 bases at V and 1 base at J, with 6 bases in the middle. The CDR3 DNA reads as TGTGCCAGCAGTTTAGGAGGGTCCTACAATGAGCAGTTCTTC. Its translation is CASSLGGSYNEQFF.

The chain has TRBV13 and TRBJ1-1; the D is unclear. CDR3 length: 13 residues. Germline V lookup: CDR1 PRHDT, CDR2 FYEKMQ (reference sequence). The V end lost 3 bases, the J end lost 3 bases, and 8 bases lay between the germline ends. Here the CDR3 reads CASSFSGDTEAFF. Here the CDR3 DNA reads TGTGCCAGCAGCTTCAGTGGGGACACTGAAGCTTTCTTT. Looking up the rest from reference TRBV13 and TRBJ1-1 gives the full variable domain: AAGVIQSPRHLIKEKRETATLKCYPIPRHDTVYWYQQGPGQDPQFLISFYEKMQSDKGSIPDRFSAQQFSDYHSELNMSSLELGDSALYFCASSFSGDTEAFFGQGTRLTVV.

The chain combines TRBV27 with TRBJ2-5; D not resolved. V lost 0 bases and J lost 0, with 11 bases in between. The CDR3 is made up of 16 amino acids. Germline assignment: CDR1 MNHEY and CDR2 SMNVEV (reference sequence). CDR3 sequence: CASSLSIGPDQETQYF. The CDR3 bases are TGTGCCAGCAGTTTATCGATTGGACCGGACCAAGAGACCCAGTACTTC.

This clone came up once. This rearrangement joins TRBV7-9 to TRBJ2-7; 9 bases are a match to TRBD1. V lost 4 bases, J lost 2 bases, and 9 bases stayed unmatched. This CDR3 contains 16 residues. Germline CDR1 is SEHNR and CDR2 is FQNEAQ (reference sequence). In DNA, the CDR3 is TGTGCCAGCAGCTCACCATGGACAGGGGTCCCCTACGAGCAGTACTTC. Residues: CASSSPWTGVPYEQYF.

The chain combines TRBV9 with TRBJ1-1, with a weak D call TRBD1 (6 bases). From germline, CDR1 is SGDLS and CDR2 YYNGEE. The CDR3 sequence is 18 residues long. Trimming removed 0 bases at V and 3 bases at J, with 21 bases between. In DNA form, the CDR3 reads TGTGCCAGCAGCGTAGGGGACACCAAGCCCCTGTCGGACACTGAAGCTTTCTTT. This codes for CASSVGDTKPLSDTEAFF. Together with reference TRBV9 and TRBJ1-1, the CDR3 gives the full variable domain: DSGVTQTPKHLITATGQRVTLRCSPRSGDLSVYWYQQSLDQGLQFLIQYYNGEERAKGNILERFSAQQFPDLHSELNLSSLELGDSALYFCASSVGDTKPLSDTEAFFGQGTRLTVV.

This sequence joins TRBV27 and TRBJ2-1; TRBD2 aligns across 7 bases. The junction had 10 bases not matched to a gene; V was cut back by 3 bases and J by 2 bases. The CDR3 runs 17 residues. The germline CDR1 and CDR2 sequences are MNHEY and SMNVEV (reference sequence). The CDR3 DNA is TGTGCCAGCAGTTTCCTACTGGCGGGGGATCCCTACAATGAGCAGTTCTTC. Amino acids: CASSFLLAGDPYNEQFF.

The genes are TRBV19 and TRBJ1-2; TRBD1 is a possible D gene (5 bases). Germline values: CDR1 LNHDA, CDR2 SQIVND (reference sequence). The ends were cut back, 0 bases at V and 1 base at J, with 9 bases in the middle. The CDR3 covers 15 residues. The CDR3 DNA sequence: TGTGCCAGTAGTATAGATGACAGCCTTAACTATGGCTACACCTTC. This encodes CASSIDDSLNYGYTF.

Details on this clone: Other DNA sequences within the sample encode an identical CDR3. This chain uses TRBV19 with TRBJ2-2, with 8 bases matching TRBD2. The germline CDR1 and CDR2 sequences are LNHDA and SQIVND (reference sequence). Unmatched junction bases numbered 3, after V lost 2 bases and J lost 7 bases. CDR3 length equals 14 residues. The CDR3 DNA is TGTGCCAGTAGTATATTGGGGACTAGCGGGGAGCTGTTTTTT. Residues: CASSILGTSGELFF.

This clone was seen a few times. The CDR3 bases are TGTGCCAGCAGCGCGGGACTAGCCACCCTTGGGAATGAGCAGTTCTTC. Protein sequence: CASSAGLATLGNEQFF. The chain recombines TRBV9 with TRBJ2-1, with 9 positions matching TRBD2. CDR1 is SGDLS and CDR2 is YYNGEE in the germline V gene. This CDR3 spans 16 amino acids. The V segment lost 3 bases and the J segment 7 bases; nucleotides outside the gene matches: 11.

This clone was counted a single time. The chain couples TRBV11-2 to TRBJ1-2; no firm D call. Trimming left V 4 bases short and J 4 bases short, with 16 bases between. Germline V gene data show CDR1 as SGHAT and CDR2 as FQNNGV. This CDR3 has 15 residues. CDR3 bases: TGTGCCAGCAGCTCCACCGGGCTGGGTGGCTATGGCTACACCTTC. Translating gives CASSSTGLGGYGYTF.

The rearrangement uses TRBV6-5 and TRBJ1-5; D remains ambiguous. The CDR3 is made up of 12 amino acids. Trimming took off 2 bases at V and 7 bases at J, with 6 bases between the two ends. The germline gives CDR1 MNHEY, CDR2 SVGAGI. CDR3 protein: CASSYIGQPQHF. The CDR3 DNA reads as TGTGCCAGCAGTTACATTGGCCAGCCCCAGCATTTT.

The chain couples TRBV27 to TRBJ2-5; D may match TRBD1 or TRBD2 (6 bases each). Trimming took off 2 bases at V and 5 bases at J, with 15 bases between the two ends. CDR3 length equals 15 residues. Germline V gene sequence: CDR1 MNHEY, CDR2 SMNVEV (reference sequence). CDR3 protein: CASSLERGVGETQYF. CDR3 sequence (DNA): TGTGCCAGCAGTTTAGAAAGGGGGGTCGGGGAGACCCAGTACTTC.

The chain uses TRBV29-1 and TRBJ1-1; tentatively, D is TRBD1 (6 bases). This CDR3 is built from 13 residues. Germline V lookup: CDR1 SQVTM, CDR2 ANQGSEA. Deletions cut 6 bases from V and 4 bases from J, with 15 bases between. As DNA, the CDR3 is TGCAGCGTCACACGGGGGCCGGGCACTGAAGCTTTCTTT. Protein sequence: CSVTRGPGTEAFF.

V and J are TRBV25-1 and TRBJ2-7; D uncertain. V lost 1 base and J lost 4, with 14 bases in between. Looked up from germline, CDR1 is MGHDK and CDR2 is SYGVNS. This CDR3 has 15 amino acids. The CDR3 protein is CASSESPDPLYEQYF. In nucleotides, the CDR3 is TGTGCCAGCAGTGAATCCCCAGACCCCCTATACGAGCAGTACTTC.

V gene TRBV7-9 combines with J gene TRBJ2-3, with TRBD2 matching over 10 bases. The ends lost 2 bases at V and 2 bases at J; junction bases unmatched: 7. The CDR3 is made up of 17 amino acids. Germline-derived CDR1 and CDR2 are SEHNR and FQNEAQ (reference sequence). This CDR3 is CASSLLAGTSVTDTQYF. CDR3 nucleotide sequence: TGTGCCAGCAGCTTATTGGCCGGGACTAGCGTCACAGATACGCAGTATTTT.

CDR3 sequence: CASSSPGQGPAGKLFF. For the CDR3, the DNA is TGCGCCAGCAGCTCGCCAGGACAGGGGCCCGCTGGGAAACTGTTTTTT. The genes are TRBV5-1 and TRBJ1-4; 9 bases line up with TRBD1. V gave up 3 bases and J gave up 11 bases; unmatched junction bases: 14. Germline V gene data show CDR1 as SGHRS and CDR2 as YFSETQ. The CDR3 spans 16 residues.

The rearrangement uses TRBV7-9 and TRBJ1-1, with 9 positions matching TRBD1. CDR3 length: 15 residues. Germline V lookup: CDR1 SEHNR, CDR2 FQNEAQ (reference sequence). The ends lost 9 bases at V and 4 bases at J; junction bases unmatched: 12. CDR3 sequence: CASYPRQGVGTEAFF. Written as DNA, the CDR3 is TGTGCCAGTTACCCGAGACAGGGGGTGGGCACTGAAGCTTTCTTT.

The V call is TRBV30, the J call TRBJ2-5; 9 nucleotides agree with TRBD1. The V segment lost 1 base and the J segment 2 bases; nucleotides outside the gene matches: 2. The CDR3 covers 14 residues. CDR1 GTSNPN and CDR2 SVGIG come from the germline V gene (reference sequence). The chain's CDR3 is CAWSDGQGQETQYF. DNA of the CDR3: TGTGCCTGGAGTGATGGACAGGGGCAAGAGACCCAGTACTTC.